A single T cell receptor (beta chain) is shown here with its context. Germline CDR1 is MDHEN and CDR2 is SYDVKM. The CDR3 has 14 residues. V lost 1 base, J lost 2 bases, and 9 bases lay in between. This sample was taken from a study of OX40 agonist ivuxolimab in advanced cancers. Sequencing was performed with immunoSEQ multiplex PCR; in TCRdb, only in-frame clones are kept and a portion is missing. This repertoire shows some 21,000 clones, around 83% found once; its top ten account for around 26%. Peripheral blood came from all dose cohorts at three timepoints. The sequencing here drew on CD4+ or CD8+ T cells sorted from blood, taken in a trial of the OX40 agonist ivuxolimab. This chain links TRBV28 with TRBJ2-7; perhaps TRBD2 as D (5 bases). This TCR was recovered from an adult with an advanced solid tumor such as melanoma, head and neck, liver or kidney cancer. The CDR3 DNA sequence: TGTGCCAGCAGTTTATACTGGGGAGCCTACGAGCAGTACTTC. This encodes CASSLYWGAYEQYF. Full variable domain (outside the CDR3, taken from reference TRBV28 and TRBJ2-7): DVKVTQSSRYLVKRTGEKVFLECVQDMDHENMFWYRQDPGLGLRLIYFSYDVKMKEKGDIPEGYSVSREKKERFSLILESASTNQTSMYLCASSLYWGAYEQYFGPGTRLTVT.